The 25 T cell receptor beta chains below all came from one sample that was sequenced in a study of T cell responses to AZD1222 COVID-19 vaccine. Here immunoSEQ multiplex PCR was the method, and the copy in TCRdb shows in-frame clones only, minus some. This table has about 79,000 clones, around 92% appearing once. Source: peripheral blood, taken on day 0 of MenACWY control vaccination. The receptors derive from an adult in good health.

This clone is medium-sized (0.01 to 0.1%) by share. V gene TRBV5-6 combines with J gene TRBJ1-4; D is undetermined. This CDR3 contains 14 residues. Trimming shortened V by 4 bases and J by 0 bases, and 7 bases separated the two germline ends. Germline lookup yields CDR1 SGHDT and CDR2 YYEEEE. CDR3 in amino acids: CASSQIATNEKLFF. The CDR3 nucleotides read TGTGCCAGCAGCCAAATTGCAACTAATGAAAAACTGTTTTTT.

The chain is built from TRBV24-1 and TRBJ2-1; unclear D gene. The CDR3 consists of 14 residues. Germline CDR1 and CDR2: KGHDR and SFDVKD. Trimming left V 4 bases short and J 7 bases short, with 13 bases between. CDR3 amino acids: CATSEQDDGNEQFF. CDR3 bases: TGTGCCACCAGTGAGCAAGACGACGGAAATGAGCAGTTCTTC.

The gene calls are TRBV19 and TRBJ2-2; D uncertain. Between the trimmed V and J ends, which lost 2 bases and 4 bases, there was a span of 8 bases. This CDR3 comprises 14 residues. Per germline, CDR1 LNHDA and CDR2 SQIVND (reference sequence). The CDR3 loop is CASSITRSTGELFF. The CDR3 nucleotides read TGTGCCAGTAGTATAACCCGGAGCACCGGGGAGCTGTTTTTT.

The rearrangement links TRBV2 to TRBJ1-5, with 9 bases matching TRBD1. With 8 bases clipped from V and 6 bases from J, the junction kept 11 bases outside the gene matches. Germline V gene data show CDR1 as SNHLY and CDR2 as FYNNEI. This CDR3 is built from 15 residues. The CDR3, as DNA: TGTGCCAGCGCAGGGGGCGACAGGGGGAGTCAGCCCCAGCATTTT. It is translated as CASAGGDRGSQPQHF.

The chain combines TRBV28 with TRBJ1-5, with D uncertain. The CDR3 loop spans 13 amino acids. Trimming cost V 2 bases and J 4 bases, with 6 bases left between them. The germline V gene encodes CDR1 MDHEN and CDR2 SYDVKM. In DNA, the CDR3 is TGTGCCAGCAGTTTACCCCAGAATCAGCCCCAGCATTTT. As protein: CASSLPQNQPQHF.

The rearrangement uses TRBV28 and TRBJ1-2; D is undetermined. From germline, CDR1 is MDHEN and CDR2 SYDVKM. V lost 4 bases to trimming and J lost 6 bases, with 6 bases between them. The CDR3 length is 11 residues. The CDR3 DNA follows: TGTGCCAGCAGTTCAGTCGATGGCTACACCTTC. This encodes CASSSVDGYTF.

The V call is TRBV19, the J call TRBJ2-1; D might be TRBD1 (6 bases). The CDR3 is 17 amino acids. The V and J ends lost 5 bases and 5 bases respectively, with 22 bases between them. Germline loops: CDR1 LNHDA, CDR2 SQIVND (reference sequence). CDR3 coding DNA: TGTGCCAGTAGTTATCAACAGGGCCTTTTTCTAAACAATGAGCAGTTCTTC. It specifies CASSYQQGLFLNNEQFF.

The genes are TRBV2 and TRBJ2-3; unclear D gene. V lost 6 bases and J 6 bases, leaving 10 bases between the germline ends. The germline V gene encodes CDR1 SNHLY and CDR2 FYNNEI. The CDR3 is 12 amino acids. CDR3 sequence: CASRADTDTQYF. The CDR3 DNA follows: TGTGCCAGCAGGGCTGACACGGATACGCAGTATTTT. Combining the CDR3 with reference TRBV2 and TRBJ2-3 gives the whole variable domain EPEVTQTPSHQVTQMGQEVILRCVPISNHLYFYWYRQILGQKVEFLVSFYNNEISEKSEIFDDQFSVERPDGSNFTLKIRSTKLEDSAMYFCASRADTDTQYFGPGTRLTVL.

This chain joins TRBV6-5 and TRBJ2-3; TRBD2 might be the D (5 bases). Trimming cost V 8 bases and J 8 bases, with 11 bases left between them. Looked up from germline, CDR1 is MNHEY and CDR2 is SVGAGI. CDR3 size: 11 residues. CDR3 loop: CASLDRGTQYF. The CDR3 bases are TGTGCCAGCCTTGATCGGGGTACGCAGTATTTT.

V and J are TRBV28 and TRBJ2-7; D unclear. Germline V gene sequence: CDR1 MDHEN, CDR2 SYDVKM. V was trimmed by 3 bases and J by 5 bases, leaving 11 bases between them. This CDR3 spans 13 amino acids. CDR3 amino acids: CASSFPTAHEQYF. The CDR3 DNA is TGTGCCAGCAGTTTCCCCACGGCCCACGAGCAGTACTTC.

The J gene is TRBJ2-5, the V gene TRBV28; TRBD2 matches at 12 bases. The V segment lost 4 bases and the J segment 4 bases; nucleotides outside the gene matches: 7. The V gene's germline CDR1 is MDHEN and CDR2 SYDVKM. The CDR3 length is 16 residues. The CDR3 DNA follows: TGTGCCAGCAGTTCCGCCCTAGCGGGAGGGTTAGAGACCCAGTACTTC. Translation gives CASSSALAGGLETQYF.

The V and J genes are TRBV24-1 and TRBJ2-7, with TRBD2 as a possible D gene (7 bases). Germline V gives CDR1 KGHDR, CDR2 SFDVKD. The ends were cut back, 0 bases at V and 2 bases at J, with 22 bases in the middle. The CDR3 contains 19 residues. CDR3 sequence (DNA): TGTGCCACCAGTGATTTGAATAATATAGGGGGGGCGGGGCCCTACGAGCAGTACTTC. Translating it yields CATSDLNNIGGAGPYEQYF.

The chain is built from TRBV9 and TRBJ2-1; D call uncertain. Germline CDR1 reads SGDLS; CDR2 reads YYNGEE. Deletions cut 1 base from V and 5 bases from J, with 10 bases between. The CDR3 sequence is 14 residues long. The DNA for the CDR3 is TGTGCCAGCAGCGTAACCCTAGGCGACAATGAGCAGTTCTTC. This translates into CASSVTLGDNEQFF. Filled out from reference TRBV9 and TRBJ2-1, the complete variable domain reads DSGVTQTPKHLITATGQRVTLRCSPRSGDLSVYWYQQSLDQGLQFLIQYYNGEERAKGNILERFSAQQFPDLHSELNLSSLELGDSALYFCASSVTLGDNEQFFGPGTRLTVL.

This clone was picked up a small number of times. The chain recombines TRBV12-3 or TRBV12-4 with TRBJ2-5; D remains ambiguous. Trimming cost V 0 bases and J 4 bases, with 6 bases left between them. CDR3 size: 13 residues. CDR3 nucleotides: TGTGCCAGCAGTTTAGCGACGGGAGAGACCCAGTACTTC. Translation gives CASSLATGETQYF.

This clone has just one count. The V and J genes are TRBV5-1 and TRBJ1-2, with a tentative D call TRBD1 (5 bases). CDR1 and CDR2 from the germline V gene are SGHRS and YFSETQ. The CDR3 spans 15 residues. The V end was cut by 2 bases, the J end by 6 bases, with 17 bases between. CDR3 loop: CASSFNFRGTDGYTF. The DNA of the CDR3 is TGCGCCAGCAGCTTTAATTTCCGGGGGACGGATGGCTACACCTTC.

The chain joins TRBV6-5 to TRBJ1-5; D possibly corresponds to TRBD1 (6 bases). CDR1 and CDR2 from the germline V gene are MNHEY and SVGAGI. With 6 bases removed from V and 4 bases from J, the gap between germline ends came to 16 bases. The CDR3 length is 15 residues. The CDR3: CASSRAGGANQPQHF. The DNA for the CDR3 is TGTGCCAGCAGCCGAGCGGGGGGCGCTAATCAGCCCCAGCATTTT.

The genes are TRBV14 and TRBJ2-5, with D maybe TRBD2 (5 bases). The length of the CDR3 is 16 residues. Between the trimmed V and J ends, which lost 0 bases and 5 bases, there was a span of 16 bases. Germline V CDR1 and CDR2: SGHDN, FVKESK. This chain's CDR3 is CASSQESGGGRETQYF. The DNA of the CDR3 is TGTGCCAGCAGCCAAGAGTCTGGCGGAGGTCGGGAGACCCAGTACTTC.

The V and J genes are TRBV28 and TRBJ1-5; no reliable D call. The CDR3 length is 14 residues. CDR1 is MDHEN, CDR2 SYDVKM, per germline. Trimming removed 3 bases from V and 5 bases from J, with 11 bases in between. The CDR3 nucleotides read TGTGCCAGCAGTTTTGGTCAGCGTCATCAGCCCCAGCATTTT. It codes for CASSFGQRHQPQHF.

This chain links TRBV12-3 or TRBV12-4 with TRBJ2-7; the D call may be TRBD1 or TRBD2 (5 bases each). The CDR3 loop spans 13 amino acids. V lost 1 base and J 5 bases, leaving 9 bases between the germline ends. The CDR3 DNA reads TGTGCCAGCAGTTTAGGAGGGGTGAACGAGCAGTACTTC. Translated, it gives CASSLGGVNEQYF.

This rearrangement joins TRBV9 to TRBJ1-4; unclear D gene. CDR3 length: 15 amino acids. Trimming shortened V by 4 bases and J by 0 bases, and 10 bases separated the two germline ends. Germline V CDR1 and CDR2: SGDLS, YYNGEE. CDR3 coding DNA: TGTGCCAGCAGCCCCCAGGTCGCAACTAATGAAAAACTGTTTTTT. Encoded protein: CASSPQVATNEKLFF.

This clone has a single count. The rearrangement uses TRBV19 and TRBJ1-5; D is perhaps TRBD1 (5 bases). The V end lost 3 bases, the J end lost 7 bases, and 13 bases lay between the germline ends. CDR1 is LNHDA and CDR2 is SQIVND in the germline V gene (reference sequence). CDR3 length equals 14 residues. CDR3 region: CASSMSGEFQPQHF. The CDR3 DNA is TGTGCCAGTAGTATGTCGGGGGAGTTCCAGCCCCAGCATTTT. Full variable domain (outside the CDR3, taken from reference TRBV19 and TRBJ1-5): DGGITQSPKYLFRKEGQNVTLSCEQNLNHDAMYWYRQDPGQGLRLIYYSQIVNDFQKGDIAEGYSVSREKKESFPLTVTSAQKNPTAFYLCASSMSGEFQPQHFGDGTRLSIL.

The chain carries TRBV4-3 and TRBJ1-2; 9 bases are a match to TRBD1. Per germline, CDR1 LGHNA and CDR2 YSLEER. The length of the CDR3 is 18 residues. V dropped 0 bases and J dropped 5; count of bases not matched to a gene: 13. CDR3 nucleotides: TGCGCCAGCAGCCAAGACCAAGTTGGGACAGGGAGGGGGTATGGCTACACCTTC. It encodes CASSQDQVGTGRGYGYTF.

This clone was seen just once. The genes are TRBV5-4 and TRBJ1-3; D remains ambiguous. The germline V gene encodes CDR1 SGHNT and CDR2 YYREEE (reference sequence). The CDR3 runs to 14 residues. V was shortened by 4 bases and J by 4 bases, with 12 bases between the two germline ends. This chain's CDR3 is CASSLNQAGNTIYF. In nucleotides, the CDR3 is TGTGCCAGCAGCCTAAACCAGGCGGGAAACACCATATATTTT.

J is TRBJ2-6 and V is TRBV10-3, with D perhaps TRBD2 (5 bases). CDR1 ENHRY and CDR2 SYGVKD come from the germline V gene. Trimming removed 2 bases at V and 0 bases at J, with 11 bases between. The CDR3 is 17 amino acids. The CDR3 region has the DNA TGTGCCATCAGTGAGAGTAAGCGGAGCTCTGGGGCCAACGTCCTGACTTTC. Its translation: CAISESKRSSGANVLTF.

The chain is built from TRBV2 and TRBJ1-6; a possible D gene is TRBD1 (6 bases). CDR3 length: 15 amino acids. Germline-derived CDR1 and CDR2 are SNHLY and FYNNEI. The ends were cut back, 7 bases at V and 0 bases at J, with 10 bases in the middle. CDR3 protein: CASKGESSYNSPLHF. The CDR3 region has the DNA TGTGCCAGCAAGGGGGAAAGCTCCTATAATTCACCCCTCCACTTT.